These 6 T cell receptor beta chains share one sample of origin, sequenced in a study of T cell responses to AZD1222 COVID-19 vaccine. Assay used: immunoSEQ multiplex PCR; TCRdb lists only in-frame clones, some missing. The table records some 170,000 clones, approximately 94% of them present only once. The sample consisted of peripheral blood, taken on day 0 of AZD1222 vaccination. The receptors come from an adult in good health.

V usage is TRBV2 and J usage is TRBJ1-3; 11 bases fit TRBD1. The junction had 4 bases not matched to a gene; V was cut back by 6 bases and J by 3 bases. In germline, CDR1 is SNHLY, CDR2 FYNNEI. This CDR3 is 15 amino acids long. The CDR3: CASSRTGGLGNTIYF. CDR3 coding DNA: TGTGCCAGCAGCCGGACAGGGGGCCTTGGAAACACCATATATTTT.

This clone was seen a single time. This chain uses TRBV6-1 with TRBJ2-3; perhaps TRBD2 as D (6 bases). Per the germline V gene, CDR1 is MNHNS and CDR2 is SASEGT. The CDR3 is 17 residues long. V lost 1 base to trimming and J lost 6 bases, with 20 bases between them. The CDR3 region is CASSEGTPGPGRDTQYF. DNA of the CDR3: TGTGCCAGCAGTGAAGGAACTCCGGGCCCGGGGAGGGATACGCAGTATTTT.

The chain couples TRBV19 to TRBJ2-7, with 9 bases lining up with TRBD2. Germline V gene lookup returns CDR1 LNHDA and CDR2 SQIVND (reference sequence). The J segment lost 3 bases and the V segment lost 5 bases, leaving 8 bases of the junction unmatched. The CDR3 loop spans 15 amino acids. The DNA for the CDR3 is TGTGCCAGTAGTCAGACCGGGACTAGCTACTACGAGCAGTACTTC. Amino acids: CASSQTGTSYYEQYF.

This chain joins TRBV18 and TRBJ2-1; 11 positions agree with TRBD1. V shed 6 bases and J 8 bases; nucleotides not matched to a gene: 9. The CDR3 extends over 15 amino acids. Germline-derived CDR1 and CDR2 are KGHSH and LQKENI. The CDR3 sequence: CASSLGQGGIYEQFF. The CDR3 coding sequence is TGTGCCAGCTCGCTGGGACAGGGGGGAATCTATGAGCAGTTCTTC.

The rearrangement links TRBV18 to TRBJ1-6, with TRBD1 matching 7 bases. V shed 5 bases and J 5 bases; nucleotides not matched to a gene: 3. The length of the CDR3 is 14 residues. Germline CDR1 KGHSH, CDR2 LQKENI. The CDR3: CASSGDRNNSPLHF. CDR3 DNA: TGTGCCAGCTCAGGGGACAGAAATAATTCACCCCTCCACTTT.

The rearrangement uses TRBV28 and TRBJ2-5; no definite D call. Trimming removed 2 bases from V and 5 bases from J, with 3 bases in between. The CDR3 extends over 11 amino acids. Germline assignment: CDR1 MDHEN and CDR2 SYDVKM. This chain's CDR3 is CASSLRETQYF. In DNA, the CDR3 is TGTGCCAGCAGTTTACGGGAGACCCAGTACTTC. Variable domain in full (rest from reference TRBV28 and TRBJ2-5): DVKVTQSSRYLVKRTGEKVFLECVQDMDHENMFWYRQDPGLGLRLIYFSYDVKMKEKGDIPEGYSVSREKKERFSLILESASTNQTSMYLCASSLRETQYFGPGTRLLVL.